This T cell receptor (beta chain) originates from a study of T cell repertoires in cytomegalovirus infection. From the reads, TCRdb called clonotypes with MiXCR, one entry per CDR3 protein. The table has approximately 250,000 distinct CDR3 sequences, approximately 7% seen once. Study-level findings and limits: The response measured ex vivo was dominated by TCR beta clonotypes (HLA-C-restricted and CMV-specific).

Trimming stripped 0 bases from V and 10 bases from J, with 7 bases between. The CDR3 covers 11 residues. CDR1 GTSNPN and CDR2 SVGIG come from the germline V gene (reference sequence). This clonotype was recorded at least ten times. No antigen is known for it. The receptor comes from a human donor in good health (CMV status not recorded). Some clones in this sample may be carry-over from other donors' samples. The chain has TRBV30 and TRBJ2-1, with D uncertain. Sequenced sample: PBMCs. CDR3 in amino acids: CAWSVKAEQFF. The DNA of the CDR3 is TGTGCCTGGAGTGTTAAGGCGGAGCAGTTCTTC.